Below are 24 T cell receptor beta chains sequenced from a single sample in a study of CD8 T cells in ankylosing spondylitis. General study results and limits: Seemingly characteristic of ankylosing spondylitis blood was a TCR beta motif consisting of several highly homologous variants.

Antigens of these TCRs are unknown. TCRdb called the 5' RACE reads again in MiXCR, with one record for every CDR3 protein. Of about 440,000 distinct CDR3 sequences in the sample, about 15% are singletons; the top ten hold just over 1%. Source material: blood, either unsorted or a sorted T cell fraction (not recorded which). The receptors were gathered from a male donor with ankylosing spondylitis.

This clonotype was counted between two and nine times. In DNA, the CDR3 is TGTGCCAGCAGTTTGGGAGGAGAGGAAGCTTTCTTT. The encoded protein is CASSLGGEEAFF. The chain couples TRBV28 to TRBJ1-1; D gene ambiguous. The CDR3 spans 12 residues. The V gene lost 3 bases and the J gene lost 8 bases, with 10 bases spanning the gap. The germline V gene encodes CDR1 MDHEN and CDR2 SYDVKM.

This sequence joins TRBV7-6 and TRBJ1-2, with a weak D call TRBD1 (6 bases). V dropped 1 base and J dropped 6 bases, with 18 bases sitting between them. Germline CDR1 and CDR2: SGHVS and FNYEAQ. CDR3 length: 16 amino acids. As DNA, the CDR3 is TGTGCCAGCAGCTTAGTTATGGAGGGGGAGGCCAATGGCTACACCTTC. This codes for CASSLVMEGEANGYTF.

This clonotype was seen a handful of times. The chain carries TRBV20-1 and TRBJ2-7; D unresolved. The V and J ends lost 7 bases and 2 bases respectively, with 9 bases between them. The CDR3 runs to 11 residues. From germline, CDR1 is DFQATT and CDR2 SNEGSKA (reference sequence). The CDR3 reads CSVKGTYEQYF. In nucleotides, the CDR3 is TGCAGTGTCAAGGGCACCTACGAGCAGTACTTC.

This clonotype was observed many times. The chain joins TRBV4-1 to TRBJ2-4; 12 nucleotides agree with TRBD2. Germline assignment: CDR1 MGHRA and CDR2 YSYEKL. Unmatched junction bases numbered 1, after V lost 1 base and J lost 0 bases. CDR3 length: 17 residues. In DNA, the CDR3 is TGCGCCAGCAGCCAAGCTAGCGGGGGGGTAGCCAAAAACATTCAGTACTTC. Translation: CASSQASGGVAKNIQYF.

This clonotype was picked up a small number of times. The chain links TRBV20-1 to TRBJ1-1; TRBD1 agrees at 8 bases. The CDR3 contains 14 residues. Germline lookup yields CDR1 DFQATT and CDR2 SNEGSKA (reference sequence). Trimming cost V 0 bases and J 5 bases; bases outside gene matches: 5. The CDR3 DNA sequence: TGCAGTGCTAGAGACCAGGGGGCTCAGACTGAAGCTTTCTTT. It translates to CSARDQGAQTEAFF.

The V gene is TRBV7-3, the J gene TRBJ2-1; the D gene could be TRBD1 or TRBD2 (5 bases each). Trimming pared 5 bases from V and 9 bases from J, leaving 14 bases between. The CDR3 totals 13 residues. Germline loops: CDR1 SGHTA, CDR2 FQGTGA. The CDR3 reads CASSLGESGEQFF. CDR3 DNA: TGTGCCAGCAGCCTGGGGGAGAGCGGTGAGCAGTTCTTC.

This clonotype occurred a few times. The V gene is TRBV9, the J gene TRBJ2-1, with no clear D. Germline-derived CDR1 and CDR2 are SGDLS and YYNGEE. V lost 3 bases to trimming and J lost 9 bases, with 22 bases between them. The CDR3 is 16 residues long. This CDR3 reads CASSAGIGSVPTEQFF. For the CDR3, the DNA is TGTGCCAGCAGCGCTGGGATAGGCTCCGTGCCAACTGAGCAGTTCTTC.

The chain recombines TRBV4-3 with TRBJ2-1; 13 bases are shared with TRBD2. Looked up from germline, CDR1 is LGHNA and CDR2 is YSLEER. This CDR3 has 15 residues. After removal of 5 bases from V and 7 bases from J, the junction contained 5 bases not matched to a gene. CDR3 in DNA: TGCGCCAGCAGCACCGGGACTAGCGGGATGAATGAGCAGTTCTTC. Protein: CASSTGTSGMNEQFF.

The chain uses TRBV18 and TRBJ1-1; 8 bases are a match to TRBD1. Germline V lookup: CDR1 KGHSH, CDR2 LQKENI. V dropped 1 base and J dropped 3; count of bases not matched to a gene: 4. The CDR3 runs to 15 residues. The CDR3 loop is CASSPLPGQDTEAFF. Here the CDR3 DNA reads TGTGCCAGCTCACCACTTCCGGGACAGGACACTGAAGCTTTCTTT.

The rearrangement uses TRBV29-1 and TRBJ1-2; the D is unclear. This CDR3 is built from 13 residues. V was clipped by 3 bases and J by 4 bases, with 12 bases between them. Germline CDR1 is SQVTM and CDR2 is ANQGSEA. CDR3 coding DNA: TGCAGCGTTGACACGTATGTACGCTATGGCTACACCTTC. Translated, it gives CSVDTYVRYGYTF.

The sample holds a few counts of this clonotype. V gene TRBV5-1 combines with J gene TRBJ2-1, with D hard to call. CDR1 is SGHRS, CDR2 YFSETQ, per germline. The CDR3 loop spans 15 amino acids. V was pared by 4 bases and J by 1 base, with 12 bases between. CDR3 amino acids: CASSPLISSYNEQFF. The CDR3 nucleotides read TGCGCCAGCAGCCCCTTGATCAGTTCCTACAATGAGCAGTTCTTC.

This chain links TRBV19 with TRBJ1-1; perhaps TRBD1 as D (6 bases). The CDR3 has 13 residues. Trimming removed 6 bases at V and 7 bases at J, with 15 bases between. CDR1 is LNHDA and CDR2 is SQIVND in the germline V gene (reference sequence). In DNA form, the CDR3 reads TGTGCCAGTAGGGGCGACAGGAGGTATGAAGCTTTCTTT. It specifies CASRGDRRYEAFF.

This clonotype came up a few times. The CDR3 DNA is TGTGCCAGCAGTTTCACAGGGACCTCGGGGAAACTGTTTTTT. Translated: CASSFTGTSGKLFF. J is TRBJ1-4 and V is TRBV12-3 or TRBV12-4; possibly TRBD1 for D (6 bases). This CDR3 has 14 amino acids. Trimming took off 3 bases at V and 11 bases at J, with 16 bases between the two ends.

In this sample, this clonotype turned up many times. The V and J genes are TRBV7-9 and TRBJ1-2; TRBD1 matches at 10 bases. J lost 8 bases, V lost 8 bases, and 11 bases had no gene match. The CDR3 is 14 amino acids. Germline V gene data show CDR1 as SEHNR and CDR2 as FQNEAQ (reference sequence). The CDR3 DNA reads as TGTGCCAGCGCCTATTTCAGGACAGGGGGAGGCTACACCTTC. Protein sequence: CASAYFRTGGGYTF.

The chain has TRBV10-2 and TRBJ2-2; weak D call: TRBD2 (5 bases). CDR3 length equals 11 residues. The germline V gene has CDR1 WSHSY and CDR2 SAAADI. Trimming took 7 bases from V and 6 from J, leaving 6 bases between them. The CDR3, as DNA: TGCGCCAGCAAGGGAGCCGGGGAGCTGTTTTTT. As protein: CASKGAGELFF.

The J gene is TRBJ2-1, the V gene TRBV3-1; TRBD1 agrees at 7 bases. The germline CDR1 and CDR2 sequences are LGHDT and YNNKEL (reference sequence). V was clipped by 4 bases and J by 8 bases; unmatched bases: 11. This CDR3 has 15 amino acids. CDR3 sequence: CASSLPAGGHDEQFF. As DNA, the CDR3 is TGTGCCAGCAGCCTCCCAGCAGGGGGTCACGATGAGCAGTTCTTC.

V usage is TRBV4-3 and J usage is TRBJ2-7; no definite D call. CDR3 length: 14 amino acids. The V end was cut by 7 bases, the J end by 0 bases, with 13 bases between. Germline CDR1 and CDR2: LGHNA and YSLEER. Here the CDR3 reads CASTRPPPSYEQYF. DNA for the CDR3: TGCGCCAGCACCCGACCGCCGCCCTCCTACGAGCAGTACTTC.

This clonotype has a count of ten or more. This chain links TRBV5-1 with TRBJ2-3; TRBD1 might be the D (6 bases). Germline V lookup: CDR1 SGHRS, CDR2 YFSETQ. This CDR3 is 14 amino acids long. Trimming removed 3 bases at V and 0 bases at J, with 8 bases between. CDR3 DNA sequence: TGCGCCAGCAGCTCAGGGGATAGCACAGATACGCAGTATTTT. Translation: CASSSGDSTDTQYF. The variable domain in full, with the rest retrieved from reference TRBV5-1 and TRBJ2-3, is KAGVTQTPRYLIKTRGQQVTLSCSPISGHRSVSWYQQTPGQGLQFLFEYFSETQRNKGNFPGRFSGRQFSNSRSEMNVSTLELGDSALYLCASSSGDSTDTQYFGPGTRLTVL.

This chain links TRBV18 with TRBJ1-2; TRBD1 aligns across 7 bases. V shed 2 bases, J shed 2 bases, and the junction held 2 bases outside the gene matches. The CDR3 sequence is 14 residues long. Germline assignment: CDR1 KGHSH and CDR2 LQKENI. The CDR3 loop is CASSPEDRNYGYTF. The CDR3 DNA sequence: TGTGCCAGCTCACCAGAGGACAGGAACTATGGCTACACCTTC.

This clonotype was seen at least ten times. The CDR3 nucleotides are TGCAGCGCCCTCGAGGGGCAACTAGGGGATGAAGCTTTCTTT. Residues: CSALEGQLGDEAFF. The chain employs TRBV29-1 and TRBJ1-1; maybe TRBD1 (5 bases). Trimming took 7 bases from V and 7 from J, leaving 22 bases between them. The CDR3 runs to 14 residues. Germline CDR1 reads SQVTM; CDR2 reads ANQGSEA.

This rearrangement joins TRBV7-2 to TRBJ2-7; tentative D call: TRBD1 (5 bases). V lost 1 base, J lost 4 bases, and 14 bases lay in between. The CDR3 has 15 residues. Germline assignment: CDR1 SGHTA and CDR2 FQGNSA. The CDR3 DNA is TGTGCCAGCAGCTTAGGGTTTACAGGTCCATACGAGCAGTACTTC. It translates to CASSLGFTGPYEQYF. The complete variable domain, with remaining parts taken from reference TRBV7-2 and TRBJ2-7, reads GAGVSQSPSNKVTEKGKDVELRCDPISGHTALYWYRQSLGQGLEFLIYFQGNSAPDKSGLPSDRFSAERTGGSVSTLTIQRTQQEDSAVYLCASSLGFTGPYEQYFGPGTRLTVT.

This clonotype was detected a few times. The rearrangement uses TRBV12-3 or TRBV12-4 and TRBJ1-2; D unresolved. The CDR3 sequence is 11 residues long. Trimming shortened V by 3 bases and J by 8 bases, and 7 bases separated the two germline ends. This chain's CDR3 is CASSFYKGYTF. The CDR3 region has the DNA TGTGCCAGCAGTTTTTACAAAGGCTACACCTTC.

The rearrangement joins TRBV3-1 to TRBJ2-5; D is tentatively TRBD1 or TRBD2 (5 bases each). Per the germline V gene, CDR1 is LGHDT and CDR2 is YNNKEL (reference sequence). Between the trimmed V and J ends, which lost 1 base and 7 bases, there was a span of 22 bases. CDR3 length: 17 residues. The CDR3 loop reads CASSQGTGTKIWGTQYF. The CDR3, as DNA: TGTGCCAGCAGCCAAGGGACTGGGACCAAGATTTGGGGGACCCAGTACTTC.

The rearrangement uses TRBV10-1 and TRBJ2-7; no clear D. CDR1 WNHNN and CDR2 SYGVQD come from the germline V gene (reference sequence). V was pared by 6 bases and J by 6 bases, with 12 bases between. The CDR3 sequence is 12 residues long. CDR3 protein: CASSPNLREQYF. CDR3 in DNA: TGCGCCAGCAGCCCTAACCTGCGCGAGCAGTACTTC.